The 3 T cell receptor beta chains listed next were all sequenced from one sample in a study of control samples from healthy donors and cancer patients. Using immunoSEQ multiplex PCR, the repertoire was profiled, and TCRdb retains in-frame clones only, with some absent. The table lists tens of thousands of clones, approximately 90% of them singletons. Sequenced input: PBMCs. The receptors shown here come from a man younger than 40 with colorectal cancer.

J is TRBJ1-6 and V is TRBV5-4; D might be TRBD1 (5 bases). Germline CDR1 SGHNT, CDR2 YYREEE (reference sequence). V gave up 4 bases and J gave up 5 bases, with 16 bases separating them. The length of the CDR3 is 16 residues. This CDR3 is CASSPGTPGDNSPLHF. The CDR3 DNA sequence: TGTGCCAGCAGCCCTGGGACTCCCGGGGATAATTCACCCCTCCACTTT.

The chain joins TRBV6-5 to TRBJ2-6; the D gene is possibly TRBD1 (6 bases). This CDR3 comprises 15 residues. The V gene lost 5 bases and the J gene lost 1 base, with 9 bases spanning the gap. In germline, CDR1 is MNHEY, CDR2 SVGAGI. CDR3 bases: TGTGCCAGCAGTCCCGACAGGTCTGGGGCCAACGTCCTGACTTTC. Its protein product is CASSPDRSGANVLTF.

CDR3 in amino acids: CASSLVRGRNTEAFF. CDR3 DNA sequence: TGCGCCAGCAGCTTGGTTAGAGGCCGGAACACTGAAGCTTTCTTT. This chain uses TRBV5-1 with TRBJ1-1; no reliable D call. This CDR3 has 15 residues. Germline V gene data show CDR1 as SGHRS and CDR2 as YFSETQ. V was trimmed by 0 bases and J by 1 base, leaving 10 bases between them.